This T cell receptor beta chain was identified during a study of Graves' ophthalmopathy and Graves' hyperthyroidism. Patients were left out if they had other autoimmune diseases, uncontrolled infections, pregnancy or lactation. This clonotype was counted many times. From RNA, the CDR3 regions of TCR beta chains were amplified and sequenced. HTBI-primed first-round RT-PCR preceded second-round multiplex PCR. TCRdb independently ran MiXCR on the multiplex PCR reads; one entry per CDR3 protein. The sample lists hundreds of thousands of distinct CDR3 sequences, about 20% seen once, with roughly 7.4% in the top ten. The CDR3 consists of 14 residues. Trimming removed 0 bases at V and 4 bases at J, with 9 bases between.

Material for sequencing was peripheral blood. The TCR was taken from a woman under 30 with stable Graves' hyperthyroidism. Some clones in this sample may be carry-over from other donors' samples. The rearrangement links TRBV12-3 or TRBV12-4 to TRBJ1-1, with D hard to call. The CDR3, as DNA: TGTGCCAGCAGTTTAGCCAGCCAGAGCACTGAAGCTTTCTTT. It specifies CASSLASQSTEAFF.